The source of this T cell receptor (beta chain) is a study of siplizumab effects on memory and regulatory T cells. Study results and caveats: Naive T cell populations appeared to exhibit greater diversity than memory cells and appeared to be major alloresponse contributors. Naive versus memory phenotype went unassigned for roughly 80-96% of proliferating CD4+ or CD8+ clones. Unstimulated subsets contained matches for only a minor fraction of alloreactive clones.

The CDR3 is made up of 13 amino acids. V shed 3 bases, J shed 8 bases, and the junction held 5 bases outside the gene matches. Germline values: CDR1 SGHVS, CDR2 FQNEAQ. Every sample had approximately 97,000 of its TCR templates assayed. TCRdb's table, derived via immunoSEQ multiplex PCR, lists solely in-frame clones and lacks some. The sample includes roughly 100,000 clones, over 90% of them seen just once. Concerning this clone: Its specificity is unknown.

The chain couples TRBV7-8 to TRBJ1-2; 8 nucleotides line up with TRBD1. The sample comprised Tregs sorted from blood. The clonotype originates from a human donor in good health. The DNA for the CDR3 is TGTGCCAGCAGCTTCACAGGGGGTCGGGGCTACACCTTC. This encodes CASSFTGGRGYTF.